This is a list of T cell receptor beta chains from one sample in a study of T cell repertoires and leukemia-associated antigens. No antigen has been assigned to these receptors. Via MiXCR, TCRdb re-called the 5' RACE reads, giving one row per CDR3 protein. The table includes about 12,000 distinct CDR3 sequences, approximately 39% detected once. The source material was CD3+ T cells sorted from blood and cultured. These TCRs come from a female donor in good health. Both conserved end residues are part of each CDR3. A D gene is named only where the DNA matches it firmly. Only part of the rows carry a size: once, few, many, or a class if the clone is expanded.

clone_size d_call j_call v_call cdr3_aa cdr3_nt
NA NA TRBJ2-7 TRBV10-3 CAISESTLIARRGSPYEQYF TGTGCCATCAGTGAGTCGACTCTGATCGCGCGACGGGGGAGTCCCTACGAGCAGTACTTC
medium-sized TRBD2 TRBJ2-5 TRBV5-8 CASSSRLAGFETQYF TGTGCCAGCAGCTCCAGACTAGCGGGATTTGAGACCCAGTACTTC
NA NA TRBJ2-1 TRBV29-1 CSAVGTRSSYEQFF TGCAGCGCGGTGGGCACAAGAAGCTCCTATGAGCAGTTCTTC
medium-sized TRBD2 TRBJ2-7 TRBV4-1 CASSHHTDLGGRVSYEQYF TGCGCCAGCAGCCATCACACCGACCTAGGCGGGAGAGTCTCCTACGAGCAGTACTTC
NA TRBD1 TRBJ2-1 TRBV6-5 CASSYGTGIRLNEQFF TGTGCCAGCAGTTACGGGACAGGTATACGACTCAATGAGCAGTTCTTC
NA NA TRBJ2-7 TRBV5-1 CASSLQTSATEQYF TGCGCCAGCAGCTTGCAGACCTCTGCCACCGAGCAGTACTTC
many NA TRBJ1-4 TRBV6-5 CASSWVANEKLFF TGTGCCAGCAGTTGGGTGGCTAATGAAAAACTGTTTTTT
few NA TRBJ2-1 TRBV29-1 CSVEDPKRNEQFF TGCAGCGTTGAAGATCCGAAAAGGAATGAGCAGTTCTTC
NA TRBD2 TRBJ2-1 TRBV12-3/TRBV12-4 CASSHTAGTREQFF TGTGCCAGCAGTCACACAGCGGGGACTCGCGAGCAGTTCTTT
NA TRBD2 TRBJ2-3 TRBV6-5 CAIGTTGTTDTQYF TGTGCCATCGGGACTACCGGGACCACAGATACGCAGTATTTT
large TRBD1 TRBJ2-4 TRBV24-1 CATSDNTGTGLNIQYF TGTGCCACCAGTGATAATACCGGGACAGGGTTAAACATTCAGTACTTC
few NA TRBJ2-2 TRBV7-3 CASSLNPGAANTGELFF TGTGCCAGCAGCTTAAACCCGGGAGCGGCGAACACCGGGGAGCTGTTTTTT
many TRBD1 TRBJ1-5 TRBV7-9 CASSLGTVNQPQHF TGTGCCAGCAGCTTGGGGACAGTCAATCAGCCCCAGCATTTT
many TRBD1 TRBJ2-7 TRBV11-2 CASSLASFGQVYEQYF TGTGCCAGCAGCTTAGCATCCTTTGGACAGGTCTACGAGCAGTACTTC
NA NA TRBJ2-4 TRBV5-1 CASTVWGGDTPRTGNIQYF TGCGCCAGCACCGTTTGGGGCGGGGACACCCCCCGGACAGGAAACATTCAGTACTTC
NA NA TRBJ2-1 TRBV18 CASSPERGSLQFF TGTGCCAGCTCACCAGAGCGAGGTAGCTTGCAGTTCTTC
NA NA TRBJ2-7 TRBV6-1 CASSERIRASYEQYF TGTGCCAGCAGTGAACGTATCAGGGCTTCCTACGAGCAGTACTTC
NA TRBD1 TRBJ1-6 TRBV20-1 CSASEGQGRSPLHF TGCAGTGCTAGTGAGGGACAGGGGAGATCACCCCTCCACTTT
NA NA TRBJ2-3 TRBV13 CASSHRTARLTDTQYF TGTGCCAGCAGCCACCGGACAGCGAGGCTTACAGATACGCAGTATTTT
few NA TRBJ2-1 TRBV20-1 CSARAANSYNEQFF TGCAGTGCTAGAGCTGCAAATTCCTACAATGAGCAGTTCTTC
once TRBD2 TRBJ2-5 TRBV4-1 CASSQTTGASGKTQYF TGCGCCAGCAGCCAGACTACCGGGGCTAGCGGGAAGACCCAGTACTTC
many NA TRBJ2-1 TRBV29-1 CSVEGLDNEQFF TGCAGCGTGGAGGGCCTCGACAATGAGCAGTTCTTC
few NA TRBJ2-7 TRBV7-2 CASSAGQPEQYF TGTGCCAGCAGCGCAGGACAGCCCGAGCAGTACTTC
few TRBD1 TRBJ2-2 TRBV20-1 CSAPWTGGTGELFF TGCAGTGCTCCTTGGACAGGAGGAACCGGGGAGCTGTTTTTT
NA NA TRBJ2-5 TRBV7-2 CASSLDGGLMGRTQCF TGTGCCAGCAGCTTAGATGGGGGGTTAATGGGACGTACCCAGTGCTTC
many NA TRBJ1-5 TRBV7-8 CASSLKAWGGQPQHF TGTGCCAGCAGCTTAAAAGCCTGGGGAGGGCAGCCCCAGCATTTT
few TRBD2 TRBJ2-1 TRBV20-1 CSARSSGITSYNEQFF TGCAGTGCTAGGTCGAGCGGGATTACGTCCTACAATGAGCAGTTCTTC
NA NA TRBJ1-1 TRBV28 CASSLDSDYTEAFF TGTGCCAGCAGTTTAGACAGCGACTACACTGAAGCTTTCTTT
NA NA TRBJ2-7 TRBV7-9 CASNLEAVSHEQYF TGTGCCAGCAACTTAGAGGCAGTCTCCCACGAGCAGTACTTC
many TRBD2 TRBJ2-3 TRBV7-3 CASSHGTSGTPSTDTQYF TGTGCCAGCAGCCATGGGACTAGCGGGACGCCTAGCACAGATACGCAGTATTTT
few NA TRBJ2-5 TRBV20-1 CSARDQGLQETQYF TGCAGTGCTAGAGATCAGGGCCTCCAAGAGACCCAGTACTTC
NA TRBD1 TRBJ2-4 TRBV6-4 CASSETGGSIQYF TGTGCCAGCAGTGAAACAGGGGGGAGCATTCAGTACTTC
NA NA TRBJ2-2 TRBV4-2 CASSQVVASRGTGELFF TGTGCCAGCAGCCAAGTCGTGGCGAGCAGGGGCACCGGGGAGCTGTTTTTT
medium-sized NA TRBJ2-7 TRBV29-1 CSAGSSYEQYF TGCAGCGCTGGGTCCTCCTACGAGCAGTACTTC
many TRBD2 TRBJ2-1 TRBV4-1 CASSRKYFQGLAEKSSYNEQFF TGCGCCAGCAGCCGGAAATATTTCCAGGGACTAGCGGAGAAGAGCTCCTACAATGAGCAGTTCTTC
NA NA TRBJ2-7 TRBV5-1 CASSLAAHEYGQYF TGCGCCAGCAGCTTGGCCGCTCATGAATACGGGCAGTACTTC
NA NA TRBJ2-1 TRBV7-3 CASSSRGGINEQFF TGTGCCAGCAGCTCCCGCGGCGGGATCAATGAGCAGTTCTTC
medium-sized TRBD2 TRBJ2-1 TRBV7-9 CASSFQRESLYNEQFF TGTGCCAGCAGCTTCCAGCGGGAGAGTCTATACAATGAGCAGTTCTTC
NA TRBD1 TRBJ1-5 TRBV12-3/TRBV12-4 CAGARDSINQPQHF TGTGCCGGAGCCCGGGACAGTATCAATCAGCCCCAGCATTTT
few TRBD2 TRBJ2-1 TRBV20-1 CSASLASGRTYNEQFF TGCAGTGCTAGCTTAGCTAGCGGGAGGACCTACAATGAGCAGTTCTTC
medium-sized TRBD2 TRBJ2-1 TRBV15 CATRGGTSSYNEQFF TGTGCCACCCGGGGGGGCACGAGCTCCTACAATGAGCAGTTCTTC
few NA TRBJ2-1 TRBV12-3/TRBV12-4 CASSPLASLTFGEQFF TGTGCCAGCAGCCCGCTAGCGAGCTTAACGTTTGGTGAGCAGTTCTTC
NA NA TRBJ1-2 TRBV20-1 CSATEQGIDAYAGGYTF TGCAGTGCTACCGAACAGGGAATAGATGCCTACGCCGGAGGCTACACCTTC
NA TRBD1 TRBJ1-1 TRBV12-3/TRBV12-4 CASSLGRGGGKGNTEAFF TGTGCCAGCAGTTTGGGCAGGGGAGGGGGCAAAGGAAACACTGAAGCTTTCTTT
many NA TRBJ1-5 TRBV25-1 CASSGGGYQPQHF TGTGCCAGCAGTGGGGGGGGCTATCAGCCCCAGCATTTT
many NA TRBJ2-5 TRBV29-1 CSAKGGREGETQYF TGCAGCGCCAAGGGTGGCAGGGAAGGAGAGACCCAGTACTTC
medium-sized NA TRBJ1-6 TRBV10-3 CAIRGPMRPLHF TGTGCCATCAGGGGGCCAATGAGACCCCTCCACTTT
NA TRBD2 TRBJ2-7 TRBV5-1 CASSQGTSGRASEQYF TGCGCCAGCAGCCAAGGGACTAGCGGGAGGGCCAGCGAGCAGTACTTC
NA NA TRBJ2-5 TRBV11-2 CASSLVSTGLETQYF TGTGCCAGCAGCTTAGTGAGTACAGGGTTGGAGACCCAGTACTTC
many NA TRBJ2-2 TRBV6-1 CASSEAMDGWSGELFF TGTGCCAGCAGTGAAGCAATGGACGGTTGGTCCGGGGAGCTGTTTTTT
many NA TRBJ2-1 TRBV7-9 CASSQQGNEQFF TGTGCCAGCAGCCAGCAGGGCAATGAGCAGTTCTTC
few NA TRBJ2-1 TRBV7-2 CASSTSYNEQFF TGTGCCAGCAGCACTAGCTACAATGAGCAGTTCTTC
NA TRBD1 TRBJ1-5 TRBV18 CASSPGQGIQPQHF TGTGCCAGCTCACCGGGACAGGGTATTCAGCCCCAGCATTTT
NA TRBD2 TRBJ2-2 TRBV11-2 CATQSAGGPSGEPFF TGCGCCACCCAAAGTGCGGGAGGGCCTAGCGGGGAGCCGTTTTTT